The T cell receptor beta chain under discussion was sequenced for a study of tissue T cells after allogeneic stem cell transplantation (dated by TCRdb to between 2022 and 2023). At the level of the whole study: If a tissue had multiple samples, a pathologist reviewed H&E sections so that samples with histologically apparent lymphocytes got priority for sequencing. The study profiled TCR beta repertoires across many tissues from research autopsies of patients with and without GVHD, plus mouse models of GVHD. The human part of the study was a prospective observational study with no blinding and no randomization.

Findings and caveats that apply to the study as a whole: The study did not determine which tissue TCRs were alloreactive or antigen-specific, and some clones might have been persisting host cells. Within patients, how anatomically similar tissues were was a major factor shaping TCR repertoire composition, regardless of disease or transplant status. For the non-GVHD comparator patients, no blood samples were available. In both patients and mice, T cells from blood and spleen covered only a limited part of the TCR repertoire found in tissues. Sampling depth was acknowledged as a limitation, and the patient cohort was both small and clinically heterogeneous. Few T cell clones were found to be shared across patients, but shared repertoire signatures across patients were revealed in a tissue-specific fashion by motif-based clustering.

The library was prepared using the immunoSEQ multiplex PCR assay. TCRbeta CDR3 sequencing was performed at survey depth by Adaptive Biotechnologies, and CDR3 sequences, V/J genes, productive frequency and template counts were reported. TCR beta CDR3 regions were amplified from genomic DNA rather than RNA. The authors' analysis ran thus. Jensen-Shannon divergence was used to quantify pairwise repertoire overlap between tissues, with a value of 1 indicating complete divergence and a value of 0 indicating identical repertoires. Based on pairwise JSD values, tissues were grouped by single-linkage agglomerative hierarchical clustering, and the results were shown as dendrograms. GLIPH2 was run on all patient samples with simulation_depth 1000, kmer_min_depth 3 and cdr3_length_cutoff 8, and groups with more than two unique CDR3s were retained. In a standardized tissue-overlap score, Jaccard GLIPH-group overlap across patients was extrapolated to a standard repertoire size of 1000 clones. Associations of diversity with clinical or experimental variables used linear mixed-effect models with tissue fixed effects and individual random effects. TCRdb stores this immuneACCESS table with in-frame sequences only. Part of the clones is absent; in the studies checked, under half of the shortfall reflects unresolved V genes, and no reason is known for the rest. Clone size and V and J calls were adopted from that table, with D and trimming inferred from the DNA. Present in this sample are 9,500 to 15,000 clones, about 71% of which were seen just once. The ten largest clonotypes hold 13% to 15% of the sample.

CDR1 and CDR2 (SGHRS, YFSETQ) derive from the germline V gene. Reading from cysteine to phenylalanine, the CDR3 counts 15 amino acids. Only the CDR3 DNA stays, 45 bases, in frame from base 1. V loses 3 bases, J loses 0 bases, and the germline ends lie 10 bases apart. In light of the paper, this sample's time point label describes: human tissue collected at research (rapid) autopsy. Three non-HCT comparator patients who had other cancers, at least five GI tract samples, and no known GI disease at death were chosen retrospectively. After a median post-mortem interval of roughly 9 hours, autopsy tissues were collected, including GI sites from esophagus to rectum, liver, skin, and lymphoid organs such as spleen. Each autopsy specimen was bisected, with one portion flash-frozen in liquid nitrogen and the remainder formalin-fixed, and the outer muscle layers of GI specimens were removed. To extract genomic DNA from frozen tissues, either the Mag-Bind Blood & Tissue DNA HDQ 96 Kit on a Chemagic 360 or the DNeasy Blood & Tissue Kit was used. Because of concern about red blood cell contamination, extracted DNA was further purified using the Genomic DNA Clean & Concentrator-25 kit.

Concerning this clone itself: No cognate antigen has been identified for it. Base quality data are lacking; no much larger clone is found one base away. This sample includes further DNA sequences coding for the same CDR3.

The source was tissue from the right colon, collected at autopsy. The clonotype was recovered from a woman aged 18 to 55 with breast cancer. The V and J segments used are TRBV5-1 and TRBJ2-1; the D gene assignment is ambiguous. CDR3 loop: CASSSVGDSYNEQFF. The nucleotides are TGCGCCAGCAGCTCAGTAGGTGACTCCTACAATGAGCAGTTCTTC.